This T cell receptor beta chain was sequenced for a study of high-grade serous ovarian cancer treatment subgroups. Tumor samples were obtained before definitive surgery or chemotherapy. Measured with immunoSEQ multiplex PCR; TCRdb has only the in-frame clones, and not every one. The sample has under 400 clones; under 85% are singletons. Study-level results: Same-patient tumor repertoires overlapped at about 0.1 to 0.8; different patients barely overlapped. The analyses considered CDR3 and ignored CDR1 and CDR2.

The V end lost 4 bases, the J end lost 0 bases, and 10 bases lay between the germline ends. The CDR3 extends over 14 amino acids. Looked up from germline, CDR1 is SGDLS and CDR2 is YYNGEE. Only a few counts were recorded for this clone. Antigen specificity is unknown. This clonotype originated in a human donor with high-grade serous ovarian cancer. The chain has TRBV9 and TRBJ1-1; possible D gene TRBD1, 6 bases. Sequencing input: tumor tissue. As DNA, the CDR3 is TGTGCCAGCAGCTTAGGACAGTTGAACACTGAAGCTTTCTTT. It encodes CASSLGQLNTEAFF.